The 19 T cell receptor beta chains below all came from one sample that was sequenced in a study of shared clonotypes between healthy human individuals. Here immunoSEQ multiplex PCR was the method, and the copy in TCRdb shows in-frame clones only, minus some. The table includes roughly 2 million clones, roughly 95% detected once. The sequenced sample was naive CD4+ T cells sorted from blood. Subset noted: CD45RA+ positively selected. The source is a man younger than 35 in good health.

There are a few counts of this clone. The gene calls are TRBV6-1 and TRBJ1-2, with 7 bases that match TRBD1. In germline, CDR1 is MNHNS, CDR2 SASEGT. Germline trimming cut 6 bases from V and 4 bases from J; bases unmatched to any gene: 8. The CDR3 has 14 residues. CDR3 amino acids: CASSAGWDSYGYTF. CDR3 in DNA: TGTGCCAGCAGCGCCGGGTGGGACAGCTATGGCTACACCTTC.

The gene calls are TRBV6-5 and TRBJ2-1, with D possibly being TRBD1 (5 bases). V was trimmed by 4 bases and J by 8 bases, leaving 18 bases between them. CDR1 MNHEY and CDR2 SVGAGI come from the germline V gene. This CDR3 spans 15 amino acids. The CDR3 DNA reads as TGTGCCAGCAGTTTGACCCAGGGATTCGCCCATGAGCAGTTCTTC. Amino acids: CASSLTQGFAHEQFF.

The chain combines TRBV11-2 with TRBJ2-7, with TRBD2 identical over 8 bases. The V gene's germline CDR1 is SGHAT and CDR2 FQNNGV. V gave up 5 bases and J gave up 2 bases; unmatched junction bases: 5. This CDR3 spans 14 amino acids. CDR3 protein: CASSRNSGAYEQYF. In DNA form, the CDR3 reads TGTGCCAGCAGCCGTAATAGCGGGGCCTACGAGCAGTACTTC.

J is TRBJ1-1 and V is TRBV28; 7 bases line up with TRBD1. The V gene end was trimmed by 10 bases and the J gene end by 6 bases; junction bases not matched to a gene: 2. The CDR3 is made up of 10 amino acids. Looked up from germline, CDR1 is MDHEN and CDR2 is SYDVKM. For the CDR3, the DNA is TGTGCCACTCAGGGGGCTGAAGCTTTCTTT. Translating gives CATQGAEAFF.

This rearrangement joins TRBV21-1 to TRBJ1-1. TRBV21-1 is shown as a pseudogene. This CDR3 spans 12 amino acids. The CDR3 is CASSRGDTEAFF. DNA for the CDR3: TGTGCCAGCAGCAGAGGGGACACTGAAGCTTTCTTT.

As to this clone: The sample carries other DNA sequences with the same CDR3. V and J are TRBV30 and TRBJ2-3, with a weak D call TRBD2 (6 bases). This CDR3 comprises 14 residues. Germline assignment: CDR1 GTSNPN and CDR2 SVGIG (reference sequence). V was shortened by 2 bases and J by 0 bases, with 9 bases between the two germline ends. CDR3 protein: CAWSSGTSTDTQYF. CDR3 DNA: TGTGCCTGGAGTTCCGGGACTAGCACAGATACGCAGTATTTT. Full variable domain (remainder filled in from reference TRBV30 and TRBJ2-3): SQTIHQWPATLVQPVGSPLSLECTVEGTSNPNLYWYRQAAGRGLQLLFYSVGIGQISSEVPQNLSASRPQDRQFILSSKKLLLSDSGFYLCAWSSGTSTDTQYFGPGTRLTVL.

The count of this clone is one. Other DNA variants within this sample encode the same CDR3. The chain employs TRBV9 and TRBJ1-1; D not resolved. This CDR3 comprises 14 residues. Between the trimmed V and J ends, which lost 0 bases and 5 bases, there was a span of 11 bases. Germline V gene data show CDR1 as SGDLS and CDR2 as YYNGEE. The CDR3 region is CASSVASGGTEAFF. The CDR3 nucleotides read TGTGCCAGCAGCGTAGCATCGGGAGGTACTGAAGCTTTCTTT. Full variable domain (missing parts from reference TRBV9 and TRBJ1-1): DSGVTQTPKHLITATGQRVTLRCSPRSGDLSVYWYQQSLDQGLQFLIQYYNGEERAKGNILERFSAQQFPDLHSELNLSSLELGDSALYFCASSVASGGTEAFFGQGTRLTVV.

The chain is built from TRBV20-1 and TRBJ1-2; the D is unclear. This CDR3 spans 11 amino acids. CDR1 is DFQATT, CDR2 SNEGSKA, per germline (reference sequence). CDR3 DNA sequence: TGCAGGGGCGGTAAGGACTATGGCTACACCTTC. It encodes CRGGKDYGYTF.

The V and J genes are TRBV30 and TRBJ1-5; D is perhaps TRBD1 (5 bases). Per germline, CDR1 GTSNPN and CDR2 SVGIG (reference sequence). The CDR3 consists of 13 residues. With 0 bases removed from V and 6 bases from J, the gap between germline ends came to 9 bases. Written as DNA, the CDR3 is TGTGCCTGGAGTGTGGCCAGGGCTCAGCCCCAGCATTTT. This sequence encodes CAWSVARAQPQHF.

The chain links TRBV6-5 to TRBJ2-3, with 8 positions matching TRBD1. Germline-derived CDR1 and CDR2 are MNHEY and SVGAGI. After removal of 5 bases from V and 4 bases from J, the junction contained 2 bases not matched to a gene. This CDR3 region has 13 residues. The CDR3 nucleotides are TGTGCCAGCAGTGAGGACAGGGCAGATACGCAGTATTTT. It codes for CASSEDRADTQYF.

Concerning this clone itself: Other DNA sequences in this sample translate to the same CDR3. The CDR3, as DNA: TGTGCCAGCAGCTTAGGGGGTGGGGAGACCCAGTACTTC. Protein sequence: CASSLGGGETQYF. The chain combines TRBV7-2 with TRBJ2-5; D call uncertain. Germline values: CDR1 SGHTA, CDR2 FQGNSA. V lost 1 base and J lost 5, with 8 bases in between. The CDR3 extends over 13 amino acids.

This rearrangement joins TRBV28 to TRBJ2-5, with 7 nucleotides matching TRBD2. The germline V gene encodes CDR1 MDHEN and CDR2 SYDVKM. V lost 4 bases, J lost 5 bases, and 7 bases stayed unmatched. CDR3 length equals 14 residues. The CDR3 coding sequence is TGTGCCAGCAGTTCTGCGGGGGTTGTTGAGACCCAGTACTTC. This sequence encodes CASSSAGVVETQYF.

The chain links TRBV27 to TRBJ2-7; D is unclear. The V end lost 5 bases, the J end lost 3 bases, and 17 bases lay between the germline ends. Germline V gives CDR1 MNHEY, CDR2 SMNVEV (reference sequence). This CDR3 region has 15 residues. The CDR3 loop reads CASSPSVFRFYEQYF. The CDR3 bases are TGTGCCAGCAGTCCCAGCGTGTTTAGGTTCTACGAGCAGTACTTC.

The chain uses TRBV19 and TRBJ1-5; no definite D call. Germline CDR1 LNHDA, CDR2 SQIVND (reference sequence). V lost 4 bases, J lost 3 bases, and 16 bases lay in between. The CDR3 covers 16 residues. The CDR3 loop reads CASSNTRRGVNQPQHF. Here the CDR3 DNA reads TGTGCCAGTAGTAACACCAGGCGGGGTGTCAATCAGCCCCAGCATTTT.

This clone was seen a single time. In the same sample, other DNA sequences code for this CDR3. The gene calls are TRBV7-2 and TRBJ2-7, with 7 nucleotides matching TRBD1. There are 15 residues in the CDR3. The germline V gene has CDR1 SGHTA and CDR2 FQGNSA. V shed 0 bases, J shed 2 bases, and the junction held 4 bases outside the gene matches. In DNA, the CDR3 is TGTGCCAGCAGCTTAGCTGGGACAGAAACCTACGAGCAGTACTTC. Amino acids: CASSLAGTETYEQYF. The complete variable domain, with remaining parts taken from reference TRBV7-2 and TRBJ2-7, reads GAGVSQSPSNKVTEKGKDVELRCDPISGHTALYWYRQSLGQGLEFLIYFQGNSAPDKSGLPSDRFSAERTGGSVSTLTIQRTQQEDSAVYLCASSLAGTETYEQYFGPGTRLTVT.

V gene TRBV10-3 combines with J gene TRBJ2-3; 9 bases align to TRBD1. After removal of 6 bases from V and 2 bases from J, the junction contained 6 bases not matched to a gene. Germline assignment: CDR1 ENHRY and CDR2 SYGVKD. The CDR3 consists of 15 residues. For the CDR3, the DNA is TGTGCCATCAGGGCCGGGACAGGGCTCACAGATACGCAGTATTTT. Translation: CAIRAGTGLTDTQYF.

The rearrangement joins TRBV10-3 to TRBJ2-2; the D is unclear. Germline assignment: CDR1 ENHRY and CDR2 SYGVKD. Trimming cost V 4 bases and J 4 bases, with 7 bases left between them. The CDR3 extends over 13 amino acids. The chain's CDR3 is CAISGRTTGELFF. The CDR3, as DNA: TGTGCCATCAGTGGAAGAACCACCGGGGAGCTGTTTTTT.

The chain links TRBV5-1 to TRBJ2-7; 12 positions agree with TRBD2. The CDR3 is made up of 16 amino acids. Per the germline V gene, CDR1 is SGHRS and CDR2 is YFSETQ. Trimming cost V 0 bases and J 3 bases; bases outside gene matches: 4. This chain's CDR3 is CASSLGGTSGHYEQYF. The CDR3 nucleotides read TGCGCCAGCAGCTTGGGCGGGACTAGCGGGCACTACGAGCAGTACTTC.

The chain employs TRBV18 and TRBJ2-5; 13 positions agree with TRBD2. Germline CDR1 and CDR2: KGHSH and LQKENI. V shed 4 bases and J 3 bases; nucleotides not matched to a gene: 5. The CDR3 runs 16 residues. CDR3 DNA: TGTGCCAGCTCACAGCCGGGACTAGCGGGAAAAGAGACCCAGTACTTC. As protein: CASSQPGLAGKETQYF.